What follows are 20 T cell receptor beta chains derived from one specimen sequenced in a study of T cell repertoires in cytomegalovirus infection. No antigen is known for these receptors. TCRdb re-called the reads through MiXCR, storing one row per CDR3 protein. The sample includes some 71,000 distinct CDR3 sequences, approximately 30% seen only once; the top ten take 59%. The sequencing here drew on CD8+ T cells from cultured PBMCs, taken from culture after CMV antigen stimulation. The source is a human donor in good health (CMV status not recorded). Some clones in this sample may be carry-over from other donors' samples.

The chain employs TRBV7-9 and TRBJ2-3; unclear D gene. Germline V gene data show CDR1 as SEHNR and CDR2 as FQNEAQ (reference sequence). Trimming shortened V by 4 bases and J by 10 bases, and 9 bases separated the two germline ends. The length of the CDR3 is 11 residues. The CDR3 region has the DNA TGTGCCAGCAGCTCCCCCGAGCCGCAGTATTTT. Protein product: CASSSPEPQYF.

This clonotype was observed many times. V usage is TRBV7-8 and J usage is TRBJ1-1, with D possibly matching TRBD1 (6 bases). Germline CDR1 reads SGHVS; CDR2 reads FQNEAQ. The CDR3 totals 15 residues. V lost 2 bases and J lost 8, with 18 bases in between. The CDR3 DNA sequence: TGTGCCAGCAGCTTATCCCCTTGGGGGGCTAGGGAAGCTTTCTTT. This encodes CASSLSPWGAREAFF.

Many counts were recorded for this clonotype. V and J are TRBV6-6 and TRBJ2-1, with TRBD1 matching over 8 bases. V shed 2 bases, J shed 7 bases, and the junction held 7 bases outside the gene matches. From germline, CDR1 is MNHNY and CDR2 SVGAGI (reference sequence). This CDR3 comprises 15 residues. The CDR3 here is CASSYARGQGNEQFF. CDR3 in DNA: TGTGCCAGCAGTTACGCCAGGGGGCAAGGAAATGAGCAGTTCTTC.

The chain recombines TRBV4-1 with TRBJ1-2, with D perhaps matching TRBD1 (5 bases). Germline lookup yields CDR1 MGHRA and CDR2 YSYEKL. This CDR3 comprises 17 residues. V was pared by 2 bases and J by 6 bases, with 22 bases between. The CDR3 nucleotides are TGCGCCAGCAGCCAAAATGTGGATAGCTTGGGGGTAAATGGCTACACCTTC. Encoded protein: CASSQNVDSLGVNGYTF.

About this clonotype: Mismatch with germline at one junction end may stem from a read error. The chain combines TRBV7-6 with TRBJ2-7; D is unresolved. The CDR3 is made up of 17 amino acids. The germline CDR1 and CDR2 sequences are SGHVS and FNYEAQ. The CDR3 nucleotides read TGTGTCAGCAGCTTAGTATCGTTCGGCGCGGCCGCCTACGAGCAGTACTTC. This gives the protein CVSSLVSFGAAAYEQYF.

J is TRBJ2-7 and V is TRBV4-1; 7 positions agree with TRBD2. The CDR3 sequence is 20 residues long. CDR1 and CDR2 from the germline V gene are MGHRA and YSYEKL. J was trimmed by 1 base and V by 0 bases; bases with no gene match: 18. The CDR3, as DNA: TGCGCCAGCAGCCAAGAAGATGGAGGGAGGGTATCGGGAGGATCCTACGAGCAGTACTTC. As protein: CASSQEDGGRVSGGSYEQYF.

Turning to this clonotype: One junction end does not reproduce the germline sequence, and a read error may be involved. The chain uses TRBV19 and TRBJ2-1, with 7 bases fitting TRBD1. The CDR3 spans 17 residues. Germline V gene sequence: CDR1 LNHDA, CDR2 SQIVND (reference sequence). The CDR3 coding sequence is TGTGCCAATAGTATAGACCCACAGGGGAGCTCCTACAATGAGCAGTTCTTC. It is translated as CANSIDPQGSSYNEQFF. Looking up the rest from reference TRBV19 and TRBJ2-1 gives the full variable domain: DGGITQSPKYLFRKEGQNVTLSCEQNLNHDAMYWYRQDPGQGLRLIYYSQIVNDFQKGDIAEGYSVSREKKESFPLTVTSAQKNPTAFYLCANSIDPQGSSYNEQFFGPGTRLTVL.

Written as DNA, the CDR3 is TGTGCCAGCAGCCAAGATAGTAACTCCGGACGAACATATGGCTACACCTTC. Translating gives CASSQDSNSGRTYGYTF. The chain joins TRBV14 to TRBJ1-2; D gene uncertain. The V end was cut by 0 bases, the J end by 5 bases, with 19 bases between. In germline, CDR1 is SGHDN, CDR2 FVKESK. The CDR3 spans 17 residues. Using reference TRBV14 and TRBJ1-2 for the parts outside the CDR3, the full variable domain is EAGVTQFPSHSVIEKGQTVTLRCDPISGHDNLYWYRRVMGKEIKFLLHFVKESKQDESGMPNNRFLAERTGGTYSTLKVQPAELEDSGVYFCASSQDSNSGRTYGYTFGSGTRLTVV.

V gene TRBV6-2 or TRBV6-3 combines with J gene TRBJ2-1; TRBD2 matches 7 bases. Per germline, CDR1 MNHEY and CDR2 SVGEGT. The ends lost 6 bases at V and 8 bases at J; junction bases unmatched: 7. This CDR3 is built from 13 residues. The CDR3 is CASSPGGIHEQFF. The CDR3 DNA sequence: TGTGCCAGCAGCCCCGGGGGGATCCATGAGCAGTTCTTC.

The table lists this clonotype with many counts. The J gene is TRBJ2-4, the V gene TRBV28; a possible D gene is TRBD1 (6 bases). The CDR3 totals 16 residues. V was pared by 3 bases and J by 3 bases, with 15 bases between. In germline, CDR1 is MDHEN, CDR2 SYDVKM. The CDR3 sequence: CASSFTPGVDKNIQYF. The CDR3 DNA is TGTGCCAGCAGTTTCACGCCAGGGGTGGACAAAAACATTCAGTACTTC.

This clonotype was seen a handful of times. The chain employs TRBV2 and TRBJ2-1, with D tentatively TRBD1 (6 bases). CDR1 and CDR2 from the germline V gene are SNHLY and FYNNEI. The V end was cut by 9 bases, the J end by 5 bases, with 17 bases between. This CDR3 comprises 14 residues. CDR3 nucleotides: TGTGCCAGTCCGGACGGGACACAAAACAATGAGCAGTTCTTC. Residues: CASPDGTQNNEQFF.

This clonotype was counted between two and nine times. The V gene is TRBV5-8, the J gene TRBJ1-1; no clear D. Germline V CDR1 and CDR2: SGHTS, YDEGEE. The CDR3 consists of 15 residues. The ends were cut back, 1 base at V and 0 bases at J, with 10 bases in the middle. In nucleotides, the CDR3 is TGTGCCAGCAGCTTGCCGGATCACATGAACACTGAAGCTTTCTTT. This encodes CASSLPDHMNTEAFF.

With respect to this clonotype: One base away lies a much larger clone, so this may be a sequencing read error. The chain's CDR3 is CANNSAGGADGYTF. The CDR3 coding sequence is TGCGCCAACAACTCGGCGGGCGGGGCCGATGGCTACACCTTC. This rearrangement joins TRBV5-1 to TRBJ1-2, with a weak D call TRBD1 (5 bases). V was shortened by 9 bases and J by 6 bases, with 21 bases between the two germline ends. Germline V lookup: CDR1 SGHRS, CDR2 YFSETQ. The CDR3 extends over 14 amino acids.

The chain links TRBV2 to TRBJ2-2; the match to TRBD1 covers 10 bases. The CDR3 covers 16 residues. With 4 bases clipped from V and 1 base from J, the junction kept 3 bases outside the gene matches. Germline CDR1 and CDR2: SNHLY and FYNNEI. CDR3: CASSGTGGLNTGELFF. The DNA for the CDR3 is TGTGCCAGCAGTGGGACAGGGGGTCTGAACACCGGGGAGCTGTTTTTT.

The V and J genes are TRBV12-5 and TRBJ2-7; no clear D gene. Germline lookup yields CDR1 LGHNT and CDR2 FRNRAP. V lost 7 bases, J lost 0 bases, and 16 bases lay in between. CDR3 size: 15 residues. The CDR3 DNA is TGTGCTAGTGACTACCCGGGCCCGAGCTCCTACGAGCAGTACTTC. Translating it yields CASDYPGPSSYEQYF.

V usage is TRBV20-1 and J usage is TRBJ2-7, with D possibly being TRBD1 (6 bases). The V end lost 0 bases, the J end lost 7 bases, and 22 bases lay between the germline ends. Per the germline V gene, CDR1 is DFQATT and CDR2 is SNEGSKA (reference sequence). The CDR3 totals 16 residues. The CDR3 reads CSARDPRGPSLEEQYF. The CDR3 DNA sequence: TGCAGTGCTAGAGATCCCAGGGGCCCCTCCTTGGAGGAGCAGTACTTC.

This clonotype was picked up many times. This rearrangement joins TRBV4-1 to TRBJ2-1; D is ambiguous. Germline assignment: CDR1 MGHRA and CDR2 YSYEKL. The CDR3 sequence is 16 residues long. The ends were cut back, 1 base at V and 4 bases at J, with 14 bases in the middle. CDR3 sequence (DNA): TGCGCCAGCAGCCAAGCCGCCCTGAGTGTTTACAATGAGCAGTTCTTC. It specifies CASSQAALSVYNEQFF.

The rearrangement joins TRBV9 to TRBJ2-7, with a weak D call TRBD2 (6 bases). CDR3 length: 14 amino acids. V dropped 0 bases and J dropped 4 bases, with 11 bases sitting between them. From germline, CDR1 is SGDLS and CDR2 YYNGEE. CDR3 protein: CASSVDGSGYEQYF. The CDR3 nucleotides are TGTGCCAGCAGCGTAGACGGGAGTGGGTACGAGCAGTACTTC.

J is TRBJ1-5 and V is TRBV6-1; 9 bases fit TRBD1. Trimming cost V 5 bases and J 6 bases; bases outside gene matches: 11. CDR1 is MNHNS, CDR2 SASEGT, per germline. The CDR3 is 16 residues long. Here the CDR3 reads CASSNTGTGYGQPQHF. DNA of the CDR3: TGTGCCAGCAGTAACACCGGGACAGGGTATGGTCAGCCCCAGCATTTT.

The chain carries TRBV4-3 and TRBJ2-5, with 10 bases matching TRBD1. From germline, CDR1 is LGHNA and CDR2 YSLEER. The CDR3 is 15 residues long. Trimming cost V 3 bases and J 4 bases; bases outside gene matches: 5. The CDR3 is CASSQGTGEGETQYF. CDR3 DNA sequence: TGCGCCAGCAGCCAGGGGACAGGGGAGGGAGAGACCCAGTACTTC.